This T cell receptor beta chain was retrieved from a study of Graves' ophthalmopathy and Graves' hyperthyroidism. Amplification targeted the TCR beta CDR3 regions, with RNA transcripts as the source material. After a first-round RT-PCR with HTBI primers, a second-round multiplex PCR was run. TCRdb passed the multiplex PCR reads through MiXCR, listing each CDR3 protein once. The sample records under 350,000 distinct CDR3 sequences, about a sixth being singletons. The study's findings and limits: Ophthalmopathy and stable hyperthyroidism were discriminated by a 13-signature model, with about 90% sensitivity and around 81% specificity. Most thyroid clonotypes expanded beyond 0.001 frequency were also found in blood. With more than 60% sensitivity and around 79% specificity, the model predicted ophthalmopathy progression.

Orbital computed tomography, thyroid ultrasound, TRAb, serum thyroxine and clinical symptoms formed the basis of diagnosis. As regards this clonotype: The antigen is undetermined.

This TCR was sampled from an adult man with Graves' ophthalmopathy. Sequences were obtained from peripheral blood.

This CDR3 is CASSLGTSGIDEQYF. In DNA form, the CDR3 reads TGTGCCAGCAGCCTCGGGACTAGCGGGATAGACGAGCAGTACTTC. The J gene is TRBJ2-7, the V gene TRBV27; 13 nucleotides line up with TRBD2. With 6 bases clipped from V and 5 bases from J, the junction kept 7 bases outside the gene matches. Looked up from germline, CDR1 is MNHEY and CDR2 is SMNVEV (reference sequence). This CDR3 is 15 amino acids long.